A selection of T cell receptor beta chains follows, all from one sample in a study of OX40 agonist ivuxolimab in advanced cancers. Clones were sequenced by immunoSEQ multiplex PCR, and TCRdb holds only the in-frame ones, with some missing. The table includes roughly 69,000 clones, over 80% detected once. The source material was CD4+ or CD8+ T cells sorted from blood, sampled in a trial of the OX40 agonist ivuxolimab. These receptors were taken from an adult with an advanced solid tumor such as melanoma, head and neck, liver or kidney cancer. Each CDR3 is given with its conserved first and last residue. The D gene is left open where the match is weak. Clone sizes are given selectively: once, few, many, or a class where the clone is expanded.

d_call	clone_size	v_call	j_call	cdr3_nt	cdr3_aa
.	.	TRBV4-2	TRBJ2-5	TGTGCCAGCAGCCCTACAATCGACGAGACCCAGTACTTC	CASSPTIDETQYF
.	.	TRBV7-9	TRBJ1-1	TGTGCCAGCAGCTTAGTAAGTCCAGCTGAAGCTTTCTTT	CASSLVSPAEAFF
.	.	TRBV4-3	TRBJ1-1	TGCGCCAGCAGCCAAGATCAGGGGTATAGGACTGAAGCTTTCTTT	CASSQDQGYRTEAFF
TRBD1	.	TRBV27	TRBJ2-7	TGTGCCAGCAGTTTAACTCAGGGGGCGATCTACGAGCAGTACTTC	CASSLTQGAIYEQYF
.	.	TRBV6-5	TRBJ1-5	TGTGCCAGCAGTTACTCTTTTCTGGGGTCGCCCCAGCATTTT	CASSYSFLGSPQHF
.	.	TRBV21-1	TRBJ2-1	TGTGCCAGCAGCAAATCAGAGGGACGCGAGGATGAGCAGTTCTTC	CASSKSEGREDEQFF
.	.	TRBV25-1	TRBJ1-5	TGTGCCAGCAGAGAAGCCACAGTGGTCGGACAGCCCCAGCATTTT	CASREATVVGQPQHF
.	.	TRBV7-8	TRBJ2-5	TGTGCCAGCAGCTTAGTTTATGGCCTGCGCGGAGAGACCCAGTACTTC	CASSLVYGLRGETQYF
TRBD2	.	TRBV27	TRBJ2-1	TGTGCCAGCAGTTTTTCTAGCGGGTTCAATGAGCAGTTCTTC	CASSFSSGFNEQFF
.	.	TRBV7-8	TRBJ2-7	TGTGCCAGCGTTATGGGGGGCGGCTACGAGCAGTACTTC	CASVMGGGYEQYF
TRBD1	.	TRBV29-1	TRBJ2-1	TGCAGCGTTGAAGACGGGACAGGGAAAAATTACAATGAGCAGTTCTTC	CSVEDGTGKNYNEQFF
TRBD1	once	TRBV5-8	TRBJ1-4	TGTGCCAGCAGCTGGGGGACAGGGGGCTTGGAAAAACTGTTTTTT	CASSWGTGGLEKLFF
.	.	TRBV5-6	TRBJ1-1	TGTGCCAGCAGCCCAGGTGGGGTCACTGAAGCTTTCTTT	CASSPGGVTEAFF
.	.	TRBV5-6	TRBJ2-1	TGTGCCAGCAGTTATTCAGGGGAGCAGTTCTTC	CASSYSGEQFF
.	few	TRBV14	TRBJ2-7	TGTGCCAGCAGCCGGGGGGACAGTCGGTACGAGCAGTACTTC	CASSRGDSRYEQYF
.	.	TRBV7-2	TRBJ2-1	TGTGCTAGCAGCTTACGTGGGGGGACGTACTCCTACAATGAGCAGTTCTTC	CASSLRGGTYSYNEQFF
.	few	TRBV11-3	TRBJ2-2	TGTGCCAGCAGCTTTTATGGGAACACCGGGGAGCTGTTTTTT	CASSFYGNTGELFF
.	.	TRBV5-6	TRBJ1-5	TGTGCCAGCAGCTCCCAGAGGACAGTCGGCAGCAATCAGCCCCAGCATTTT	CASSSQRTVGSNQPQHF
TRBD2	.	TRBV28	TRBJ2-1	TGTGCCAGCAGTTTTGGCGGGGGGGCCTACAATGAGCAGTTCTTC	CASSFGGGAYNEQFF
.	.	TRBV28	TRBJ2-7	TGTGCCAGCAGCTCCTCCTACGAGCAGTACTTC	CASSSSYEQYF
TRBD1	.	TRBV4-3	TRBJ1-3	TGCGCCAGCAGCCCGTCCAGGGGGTCTGGAAACACCATATATTTT	CASSPSRGSGNTIYF
.	.	TRBV9	TRBJ1-1	TGTGCCAGCAGCGGCGGGGGGGGCCAGGAAGCTTTCTTT	CASSGGGGQEAFF
.	.	TRBV5-1	TRBJ2-5	TGCGCCAGCACCCCAGTGAGAGAAGAGACCCAGTACTTC	CASTPVREETQYF
.	.	TRBV4-1	TRBJ1-6	TGCGCCAGCAGCCAAGGGCACACCCCCGGAACCTCGCCCCTCCACTTT	CASSQGHTPGTSPLHF
TRBD1	.	TRBV27	TRBJ2-7	TGTGCCAGCAGTCCATCTACAGGGGTACACTCCTACGAGCAGTACTTC	CASSPSTGVHSYEQYF
TRBD1	.	TRBV9	TRBJ1-6	TGTGCCAGCAGCGCAGGACAGGGGGCTTGGTCCTATAATTCACCCCTCCACTTT	CASSAGQGAWSYNSPLHF
.	.	TRBV27	TRBJ1-5	TGTGCCAGCAGTTGGGGTAGCAATCAGCCCCAGCATTTT	CASSWGSNQPQHF
TRBD1	.	TRBV6-1	TRBJ1-5	TGTGCCAGCAGTGTTACCGGGACAGCGGGCAATCAGCCCCAGCATTTT	CASSVTGTAGNQPQHF
.	few	TRBV9	TRBJ1-1	TGTGCCAGCAGCGTAGCTACGAACACTGAAGCTTTCTTT	CASSVATNTEAFF
.	medium-sized	TRBV6-4	TRBJ2-1	TGTGCCAGCAGTGACTCTAGCGGCTCCTACAATGAGCAGTTCTTC	CASSDSSGSYNEQFF
.	.	TRBV4-1	TRBJ2-5	TGCGCCAGCAGCCAGAGGGTAGAAGAGACCCAGTACTTC	CASSQRVEETQYF
.	.	TRBV30	TRBJ2-2	TGTGCCTGGAGTGTACTTTGGGGGACTGGGGAGCTGTTTTTT	CAWSVLWGTGELFF
.	.	TRBV5-8	TRBJ1-4	TGTGCCAGCAGCTTGGGGGGCGGGGGCAGGGAAAAACTGTTTTTT	CASSLGGGGREKLFF
.	once	TRBV19	TRBJ1-5	TGTGCCAGTAGTATAGGATACCAGCCCCAGCATTTT	CASSIGYQPQHF
.	.	TRBV27	TRBJ2-3	TGTGCCAGCACCGAGACAGGTTGGGGGACAGATACGCAGTATTTT	CASTETGWGTDTQYF
TRBD1	.	TRBV27	TRBJ1-5	TGTGCCAGCAGTTCGGGGACAGGGTATCAGCCCCAGCATTTT	CASSSGTGYQPQHF
.	.	TRBV9	TRBJ2-1	TGTGCCAGCAGCACGGACAGTGGGGGTTGGAATGAGCAGTTCTTC	CASSTDSGGWNEQFF
.	.	TRBV27	TRBJ2-2	TGTGCCAGCCGTATATTCACCGGGGAGCTGTTTTTT	CASRIFTGELFF
TRBD2	.	TRBV5-1	TRBJ2-3	TGCGCCAGCAGCACCGGGACTAGCGGGGGGATTATAGATACGCAGTATTTT	CASSTGTSGGIIDTQYF
.	.	TRBV19	TRBJ1-1	TGTGTAACCAGGGGCACTGAAGCTTTCTTT	CVTRGTEAFF
.	.	TRBV6-5	TRBJ1-4	TGTGCCAGCAGTTACTCAGGACATCCCGATGAAAAACTGTTTTTT	CASSYSGHPDEKLFF
TRBD1	.	TRBV9	TRBJ1-1	TGTGCCAGCAGCGGGGACAGGGGAAGAGACACTGAAGCTTTCTTT	CASSGDRGRDTEAFF